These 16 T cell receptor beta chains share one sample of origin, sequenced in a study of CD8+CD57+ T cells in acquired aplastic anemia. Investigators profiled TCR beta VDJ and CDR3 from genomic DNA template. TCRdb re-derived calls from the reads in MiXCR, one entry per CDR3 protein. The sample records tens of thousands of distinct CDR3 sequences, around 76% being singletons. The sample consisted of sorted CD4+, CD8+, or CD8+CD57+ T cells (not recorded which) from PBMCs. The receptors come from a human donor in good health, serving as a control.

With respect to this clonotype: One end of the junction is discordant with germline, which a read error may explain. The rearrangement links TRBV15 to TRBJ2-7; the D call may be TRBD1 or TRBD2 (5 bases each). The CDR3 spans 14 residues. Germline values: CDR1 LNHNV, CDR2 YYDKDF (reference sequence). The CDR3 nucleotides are TGTGCCAGCAGCCCCCCGGGACGACAGCCCGAGCAGTACTTC. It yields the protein CASSPPGRQPEQYF.

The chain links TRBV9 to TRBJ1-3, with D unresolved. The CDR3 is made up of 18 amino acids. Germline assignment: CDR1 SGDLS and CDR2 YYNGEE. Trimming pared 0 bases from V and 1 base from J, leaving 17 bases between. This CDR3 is CASSVGVKGLGSGNTIYF. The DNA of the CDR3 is TGTGCCAGCAGCGTAGGGGTGAAAGGCCTCGGATCTGGAAACACCATATATTTT.

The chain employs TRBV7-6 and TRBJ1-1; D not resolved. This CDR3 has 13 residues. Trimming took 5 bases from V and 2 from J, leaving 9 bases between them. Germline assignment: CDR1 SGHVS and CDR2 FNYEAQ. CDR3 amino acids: CASSPDPNTEAFF. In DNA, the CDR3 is TGTGCCAGCAGCCCAGACCCAAACACTGAAGCTTTCTTT.

Written as DNA, the CDR3 is TGTGCCAGCAGCTCGACCGTCGGGGGGGCAGCAGATACGCAGTATTTT. It encodes CASSSTVGGAADTQYF. The V gene is TRBV11-1, the J gene TRBJ2-3; 8 bases fit TRBD2. The V segment lost 4 bases and the J segment 4 bases; nucleotides outside the gene matches: 10. Per germline, CDR1 SGHAT and CDR2 FQDESV (reference sequence). The CDR3 is made up of 16 amino acids.

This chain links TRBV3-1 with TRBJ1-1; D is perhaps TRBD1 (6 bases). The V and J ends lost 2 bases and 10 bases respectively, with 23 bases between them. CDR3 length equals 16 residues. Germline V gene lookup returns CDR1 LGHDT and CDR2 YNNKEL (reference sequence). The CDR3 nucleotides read TGTGCCAGCAGCCAAAGAGCGGGGGGCCGAGGGGAAGGAGCTTTCTTT. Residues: CASSQRAGGRGEGAFF.

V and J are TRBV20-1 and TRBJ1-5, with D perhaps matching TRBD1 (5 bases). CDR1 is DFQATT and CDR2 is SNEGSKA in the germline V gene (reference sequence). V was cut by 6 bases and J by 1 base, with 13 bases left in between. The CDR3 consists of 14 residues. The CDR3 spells CSAQLQGSNQPQHF. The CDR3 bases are TGCAGTGCCCAGCTGCAGGGAAGCAATCAGCCCCAGCATTTT.

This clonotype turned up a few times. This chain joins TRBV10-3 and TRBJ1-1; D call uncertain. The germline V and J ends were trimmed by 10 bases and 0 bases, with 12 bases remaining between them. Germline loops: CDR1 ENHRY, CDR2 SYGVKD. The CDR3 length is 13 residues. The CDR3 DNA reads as TGTGCCACCCGCGACGGAGTGAACACTGAAGCTTTCTTT. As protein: CATRDGVNTEAFF.

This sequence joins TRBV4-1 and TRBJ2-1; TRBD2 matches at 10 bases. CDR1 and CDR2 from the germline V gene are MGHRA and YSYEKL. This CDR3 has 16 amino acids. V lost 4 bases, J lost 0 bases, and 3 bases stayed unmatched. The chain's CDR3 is CASSRWTSGSYNEQFF. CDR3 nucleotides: TGCGCCAGCAGCCGTTGGACTAGCGGCTCCTACAATGAGCAGTTCTTC.

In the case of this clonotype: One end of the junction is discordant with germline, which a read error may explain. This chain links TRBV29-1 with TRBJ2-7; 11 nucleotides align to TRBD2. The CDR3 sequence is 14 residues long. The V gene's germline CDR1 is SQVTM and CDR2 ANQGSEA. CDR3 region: CSVEGTSGGYEQYF. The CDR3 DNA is TGCAGCGTGGAAGGGACTAGCGGCGGCTACGAGCAGTACTTC.

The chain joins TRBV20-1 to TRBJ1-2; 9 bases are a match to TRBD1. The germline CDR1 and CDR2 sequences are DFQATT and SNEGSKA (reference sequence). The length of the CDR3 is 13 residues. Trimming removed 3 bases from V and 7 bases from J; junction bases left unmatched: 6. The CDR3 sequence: CSASTDRGIGYTF. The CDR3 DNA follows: TGCAGTGCTAGTACGGACAGGGGAATTGGCTACACCTTC.

In DNA, the CDR3 is TGTGCCAGCAGTGCCTCTTGGGGCAGCAACTATGGCTACACCTTC. Protein sequence: CASSASWGSNYGYTF. The rearrangement joins TRBV25-1 to TRBJ1-2; D is perhaps TRBD1 (5 bases). The length of the CDR3 is 15 residues. Per the germline V gene, CDR1 is MGHDK and CDR2 is SYGVNS. With 4 bases removed from V and 2 bases from J, the gap between germline ends came to 14 bases.

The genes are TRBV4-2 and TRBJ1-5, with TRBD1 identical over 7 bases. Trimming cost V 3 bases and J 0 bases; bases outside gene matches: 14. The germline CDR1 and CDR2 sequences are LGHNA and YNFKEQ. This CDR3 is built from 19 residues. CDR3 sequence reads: CASSHARTGRSYSNQPQHF. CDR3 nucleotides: TGTGCCAGCAGCCACGCGAGGACAGGACGATCCTATAGCAATCAGCCCCAGCATTTT.

The CDR3 DNA reads as TGTGCCATCAGTGAGCGCCTTGGCAATCAGCCCCAGCATTTT. Protein product: CAISERLGNQPQHF. V gene TRBV10-3 combines with J gene TRBJ1-5; no clear D gene. This CDR3 region has 14 residues. V was clipped by 2 bases and J by 2 bases, with 7 bases between them. Germline V gene sequence: CDR1 ENHRY, CDR2 SYGVKD.

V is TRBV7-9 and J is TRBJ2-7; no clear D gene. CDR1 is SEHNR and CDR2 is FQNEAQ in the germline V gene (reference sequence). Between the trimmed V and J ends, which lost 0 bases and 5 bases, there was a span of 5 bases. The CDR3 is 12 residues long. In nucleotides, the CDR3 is TGTGCCAGCAGCTTAGCGAAAAACGAGCAGTACTTC. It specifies CASSLAKNEQYF.

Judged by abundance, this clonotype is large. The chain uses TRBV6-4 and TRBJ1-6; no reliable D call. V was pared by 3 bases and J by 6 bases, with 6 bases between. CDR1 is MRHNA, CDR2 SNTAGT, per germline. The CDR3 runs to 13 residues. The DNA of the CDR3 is TGTGCCAGCAGTGAATCTACTAATTCACCCCTCCACTTT. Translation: CASSESTNSPLHF.

This CDR3 reads CASTGLTNTEAFF. CDR3 nucleotide sequence: TGTGCCAGTACCGGACTGACGAACACTGAAGCTTTCTTT. The V call is TRBV2, the J call TRBJ1-1; D is uncertain. CDR3 size: 13 residues. V was clipped by 9 bases and J by 1 base, with 12 bases between them. Germline CDR1 and CDR2: SNHLY and FYNNEI.